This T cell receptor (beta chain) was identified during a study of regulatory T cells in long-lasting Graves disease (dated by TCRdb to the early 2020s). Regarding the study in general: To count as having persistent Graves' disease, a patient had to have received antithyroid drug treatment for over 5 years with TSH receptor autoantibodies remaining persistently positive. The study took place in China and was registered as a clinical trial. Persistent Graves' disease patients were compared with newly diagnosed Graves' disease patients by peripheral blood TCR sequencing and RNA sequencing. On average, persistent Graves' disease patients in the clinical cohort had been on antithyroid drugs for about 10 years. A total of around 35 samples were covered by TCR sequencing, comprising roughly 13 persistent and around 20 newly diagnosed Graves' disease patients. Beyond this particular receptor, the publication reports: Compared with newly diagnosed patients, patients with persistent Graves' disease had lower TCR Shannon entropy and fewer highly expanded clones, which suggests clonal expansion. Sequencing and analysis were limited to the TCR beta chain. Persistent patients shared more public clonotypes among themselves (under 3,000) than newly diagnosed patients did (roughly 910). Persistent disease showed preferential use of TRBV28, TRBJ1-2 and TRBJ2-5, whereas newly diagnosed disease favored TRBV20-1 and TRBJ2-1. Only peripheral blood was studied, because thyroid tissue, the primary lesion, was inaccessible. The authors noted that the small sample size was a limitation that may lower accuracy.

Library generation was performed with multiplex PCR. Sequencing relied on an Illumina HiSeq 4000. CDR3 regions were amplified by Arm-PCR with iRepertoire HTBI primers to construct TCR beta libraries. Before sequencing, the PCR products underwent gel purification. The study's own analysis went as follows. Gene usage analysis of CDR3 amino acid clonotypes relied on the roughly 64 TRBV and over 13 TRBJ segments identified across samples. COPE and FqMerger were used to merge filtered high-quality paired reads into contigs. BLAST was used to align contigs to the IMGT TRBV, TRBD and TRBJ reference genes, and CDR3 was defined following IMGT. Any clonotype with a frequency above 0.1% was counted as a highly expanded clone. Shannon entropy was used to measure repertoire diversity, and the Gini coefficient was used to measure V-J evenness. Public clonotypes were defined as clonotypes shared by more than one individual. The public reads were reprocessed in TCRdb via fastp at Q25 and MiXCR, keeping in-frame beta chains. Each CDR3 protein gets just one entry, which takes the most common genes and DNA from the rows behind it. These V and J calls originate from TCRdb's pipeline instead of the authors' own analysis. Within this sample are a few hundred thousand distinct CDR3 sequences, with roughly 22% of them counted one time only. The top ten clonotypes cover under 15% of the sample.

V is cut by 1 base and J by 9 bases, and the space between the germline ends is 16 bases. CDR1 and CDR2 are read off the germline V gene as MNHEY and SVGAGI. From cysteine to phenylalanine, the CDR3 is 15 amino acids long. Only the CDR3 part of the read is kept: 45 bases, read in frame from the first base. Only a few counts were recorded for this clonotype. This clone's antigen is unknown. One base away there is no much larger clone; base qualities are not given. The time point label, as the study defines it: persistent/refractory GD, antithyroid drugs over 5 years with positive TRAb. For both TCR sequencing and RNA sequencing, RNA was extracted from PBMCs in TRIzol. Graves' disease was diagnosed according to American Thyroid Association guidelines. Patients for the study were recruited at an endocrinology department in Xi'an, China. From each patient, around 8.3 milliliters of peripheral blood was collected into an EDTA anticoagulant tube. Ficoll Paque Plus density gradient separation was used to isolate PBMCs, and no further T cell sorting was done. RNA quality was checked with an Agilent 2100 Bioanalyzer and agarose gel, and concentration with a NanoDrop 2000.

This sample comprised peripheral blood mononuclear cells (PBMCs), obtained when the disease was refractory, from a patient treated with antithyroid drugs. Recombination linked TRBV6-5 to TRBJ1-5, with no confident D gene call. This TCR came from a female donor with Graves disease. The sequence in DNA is TGTGCCAGCAGTTACTACGGGCTCTCCTTGAGGCCCCAGCATTTT. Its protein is CASSYYGLSLRPQHF.